This T cell receptor (beta chain) is from a study of T cell responses to AZD1222 COVID-19 vaccine. The study pooled second doses at about 4 or about 12 weeks. Repertoires were generated with immunoSEQ multiplex PCR, while TCRdb's copy carries only in-frame clones and drops some. The sample consists of around 99,000 clones, over 80% of them appearing once. General study points: Among the donors, most were white British and more were female, and clonal diversity was possibly underestimated. Across spike, vaccine-associated CD4 TCRs were found, dominant at 160-218 and 743-854. Of spike-specific TCRs, nearly half reportedly target regions left unmutated in variants.

Comment on this clone: Its antigen remains unknown.

CDR1 is SGHNT, CDR2 YYREEE, per germline (reference sequence). V gave up 7 bases and J gave up 4 bases, with 17 bases separating them. The CDR3 is 14 residues long. This receptor was identified in an adult who received the AZD1222 COVID-19 vaccine. Sample: peripheral blood, taken 28 days after the second AZD1222 dose. The V call is TRBV5-4, the J call TRBJ1-1; D possibly corresponds to TRBD1 (5 bases). CDR3 DNA: TGTGCCAGCCACACGGACATAATGGGCACTGAAGCTTTCTTT. Its protein product is CASHTDIMGTEAFF. The whole variable domain, filled in from reference TRBV5-4 and TRBJ1-1, reads ETGVTQSPTHLIKTRGQQVTLRCSSQSGHNTVSWYQQALGQGPQFIFQYYREEENGRGNFPPRFSGLQFPNYSSELNVNALELDDSALYLCASHTDIMGTEAFFGQGTRLTVV.